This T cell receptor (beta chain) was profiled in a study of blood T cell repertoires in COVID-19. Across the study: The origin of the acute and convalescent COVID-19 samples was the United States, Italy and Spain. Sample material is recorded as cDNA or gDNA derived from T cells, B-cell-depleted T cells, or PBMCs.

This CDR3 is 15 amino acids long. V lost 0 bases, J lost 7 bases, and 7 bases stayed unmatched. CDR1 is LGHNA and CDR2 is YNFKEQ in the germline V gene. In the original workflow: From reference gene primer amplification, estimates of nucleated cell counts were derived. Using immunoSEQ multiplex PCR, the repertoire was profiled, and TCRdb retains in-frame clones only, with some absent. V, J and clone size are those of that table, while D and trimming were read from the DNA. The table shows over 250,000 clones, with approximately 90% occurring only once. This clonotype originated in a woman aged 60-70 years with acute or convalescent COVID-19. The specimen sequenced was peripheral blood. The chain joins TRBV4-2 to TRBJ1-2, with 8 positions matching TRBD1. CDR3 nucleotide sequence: TGTGCCAGCAGCCAAGACGTGGCAGGGGGCGGTGGCTACACCTTC. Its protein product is CASSQDVAGGGGYTF.